The 27 T cell receptor beta chains below come from one sample, sequenced in a study of PD-1 blockade in classical Hodgkin lymphoma. With no exception, relapse followed autologous stem cell transplantation in all patients, and brentuximab vedotin exposure varied. The repertoire was sequenced with immunoSEQ multiplex PCR; TCRdb's copy has only in-frame clones and lacks some. The table has about 94,000 clones, 75% to 90% seen once; the top ten hold approximately 12%. The source material was peripheral blood mononuclear cells (PBMCs), sampled before the second cycle of nivolumab. These receptors were taken from a human donor with classical Hodgkin lymphoma.

The rearrangement joins TRBV6-1 to TRBJ1-4, with a tentative D call TRBD1 (5 bases). Germline assignment: CDR1 MNHNS and CDR2 SASEGT. Trimming left V 1 base short and J 4 bases short, with 13 bases between. CDR3 length equals 16 residues. CDR3 amino acids: CASSEGPGRRNEKLFF. The DNA of the CDR3 is TGTGCCAGCAGTGAAGGCCCGGGGCGGCGTAATGAAAAACTGTTTTTT.

V is TRBV5-1 and J is TRBJ2-7; 9 bases agree with TRBD1. The V and J ends lost 0 bases and 4 bases, in that order; junction bases with no gene match: 5. Germline V gives CDR1 SGHRS, CDR2 YFSETQ. CDR3 length equals 15 residues. The CDR3 bases are TGCGCCAGCAGCTTGGACGGACAGGGGATTTACGAGCAGTACTTC. It is translated as CASSLDGQGIYEQYF.

J is TRBJ2-3 and V is TRBV5-6, with TRBD2 as a possible D gene (5 bases). The V end was cut by 4 bases, the J end by 3 bases, with 15 bases between. In germline, CDR1 is SGHDT, CDR2 YYEEEE. This CDR3 region has 15 residues. The CDR3 sequence: CASSQGRGYTDTQYF. The CDR3 region has the DNA TGTGCCAGCAGCCAAGGACGGGGTTATACAGATACGCAGTATTTT.

V is TRBV19 and J is TRBJ2-2; D remains unclear. V was shortened by 5 bases and J by 6 bases, with 4 bases between the two germline ends. The CDR3 spans 11 residues. Germline V gene lookup returns CDR1 LNHDA and CDR2 SQIVND (reference sequence). CDR3 sequence: CASSGAGELFF. CDR3 nucleotide sequence: TGTGCCAGTAGTGGGGCCGGGGAGCTGTTTTTT.

This chain uses TRBV7-8 with TRBJ1-2, with D possibly being TRBD1 (5 bases). Germline V CDR1 and CDR2: SGHVS, FQNEAQ. CDR3 size: 16 residues. Trimming took off 3 bases at V and 6 bases at J, with 20 bases between the two ends. The CDR3 DNA reads TGTGCCAGCAGCTTTTTTTGGACGGGACCTCCGGATGGCTACACCTTC. It is translated as CASSFFWTGPPDGYTF.

The genes are TRBV5-5 and TRBJ1-2; the match to TRBD1 covers 7 bases. The J segment lost 3 bases and the V segment lost 4 bases, leaving 9 bases of the junction unmatched. The CDR3 has 15 residues. Looked up from germline, CDR1 is SGHKS and CDR2 is YYEKEE (reference sequence). The CDR3 coding sequence is TGTGCCAGCAGCCCAGACAGGGTCCCACACTATGGCTACACCTTC. It yields the protein CASSPDRVPHYGYTF.

The J gene is TRBJ2-3, the V gene TRBV6-4; TRBD2 agrees at 8 bases. The CDR3 totals 14 residues. J gave up 1 base and V 8 bases, and 5 bases lay outside the gene matches. The V gene's germline CDR1 is MRHNA and CDR2 SNTAGT. CDR3 DNA: TGTGCCAGCTCAAATAGCGGGGGCACAGATACGCAGTATTTT. Translation: CASSNSGGTDTQYF.

This chain connects TRBV7-2 to TRBJ2-1; TRBD2 matches 7 bases. CDR3 length equals 14 residues. V dropped 2 bases and J dropped 4; count of bases not matched to a gene: 2. CDR1 and CDR2 from the germline V gene are SGHTA and FQGNSA. The CDR3 loop reads CASSLLGLYNEQFF. The CDR3 DNA sequence: TGTGCCAGCAGCTTATTGGGACTATACAATGAGCAGTTCTTC.

The gene calls are TRBV5-1 and TRBJ2-1, with a tentative D call TRBD2 (5 bases). The V end was cut by 0 bases, the J end by 0 bases, with 10 bases between. Germline values: CDR1 SGHRS, CDR2 YFSETQ. CDR3 size: 16 residues. The CDR3 nucleotides are TGCGCCAGCAGCTTGGCCCCGGGGAGCTCCTACAATGAGCAGTTCTTC. This sequence encodes CASSLAPGSSYNEQFF.

The chain recombines TRBV11-2 with TRBJ2-7, with TRBD1 matching 12 bases. The CDR3 is 16 residues long. V shed 4 bases and J 4 bases; nucleotides not matched to a gene: 8. CDR1 and CDR2 (germline): SGHAT, FQNNGV. Here the CDR3 DNA reads TGTGCCAGCAGCTCAATTCCGGGACAGGGGGCGTACGAGCAGTACTTC. Translation: CASSSIPGQGAYEQYF.

A few counts support this clone. The chain is built from TRBV12-5 and TRBJ1-4; TRBD1 might be the D (6 bases). The CDR3 length is 16 residues. V gave up 0 bases and J gave up 7 bases, with 15 bases separating them. CDR1 is LGHNT and CDR2 is FRNRAP in the germline V gene. The CDR3 protein is CASGLVQGGFAEKLFF. CDR3 nucleotide sequence: TGTGCTAGTGGTTTGGTACAAGGGGGATTCGCTGAAAAACTGTTTTTT. Based on the CDR3 plus reference TRBV12-5 and TRBJ1-4, the full variable domain is DARVTQTPRHKVTEMGQEVTMRCQPILGHNTVFWYRQTMMQGLELLAYFRNRAPLDDSGMPKDRFSAEMPDATLATLKIQPSEPRDSAVYFCASGLVQGGFAEKLFFGSGTQLSVL.

The chain is built from TRBV2 and TRBJ1-5; 9 bases map to TRBD1. V dropped 7 bases and J dropped 4; count of bases not matched to a gene: 2. Germline CDR1 and CDR2: SNHLY and FYNNEI. The CDR3 has 13 amino acids. This chain's CDR3 is CASTGTGNQPQHF. The CDR3 region has the DNA TGTGCCAGCACCGGGACAGGGAATCAGCCCCAGCATTTT.

This chain links TRBV11-2 with TRBJ1-3; D might be TRBD1 (5 bases). CDR1 SGHAT and CDR2 FQNNGV come from the germline V gene. The CDR3 is made up of 15 amino acids. V was shortened by 7 bases and J by 0 bases, with 13 bases between the two germline ends. DNA of the CDR3: TGTGCCAGCATGACAGAGGGGTTCTCTGGAAACACCATATATTTT. The encoded protein is CASMTEGFSGNTIYF.

V is TRBV27 and J is TRBJ2-1, with TRBD2 matching 12 bases. This CDR3 contains 15 residues. Unmatched junction bases numbered 5, after V lost 6 bases and J lost 5 bases. Germline CDR1 MNHEY, CDR2 SMNVEV (reference sequence). The CDR3 DNA follows: TGTGCCAGCAGCGACGGACTAGCGGGGCACAATGAGCAGTTCTTC. Its translation: CASSDGLAGHNEQFF.

Only one count was recorded for this clone. The chain carries TRBV5-1 and TRBJ1-5, with D maybe TRBD1 (5 bases). CDR3 length equals 15 residues. In germline, CDR1 is SGHRS, CDR2 YFSETQ. The ends were cut back, 2 bases at V and 3 bases at J, with 12 bases in the middle. CDR3 amino acids: CASSLSGTPNQPQHF. The CDR3 DNA sequence: TGCGCCAGCAGCTTATCGGGGACTCCCAATCAGCCCCAGCATTTT.

The chain is built from TRBV7-9 and TRBJ2-2; no clear D gene. V lost 3 bases and J 6 bases, leaving 5 bases between the germline ends. The CDR3 contains 12 residues. The germline V gene has CDR1 SEHNR and CDR2 FQNEAQ (reference sequence). As DNA, the CDR3 is TGTGCCAGCAGCTTTTCGGCCGGGGAGCTGTTTTTT. Translated, it gives CASSFSAGELFF.

The genes are TRBV4-2 and TRBJ2-2, with D possibly being TRBD2 (6 bases). The ends were cut back, 2 bases at V and 3 bases at J, with 13 bases in the middle. CDR1 LGHNA and CDR2 YNFKEQ come from the germline V gene. This CDR3 spans 16 amino acids. DNA of the CDR3: TGTGCCAGCAGCCAAAACCGGGAGTCGTACACCGGGGAGCTGTTTTTT. Its protein is CASSQNRESYTGELFF.

The chain is built from TRBV7-9 and TRBJ2-7; D remains ambiguous. The ends were cut back, 0 bases at V and 1 base at J, with 7 bases in the middle. This CDR3 has 14 amino acids. Germline V gene data show CDR1 as SEHNR and CDR2 as FQNEAQ (reference sequence). CDR3 bases: TGTGCCAGCAGCTTAGCTGGCGGATCCTACGAGCAGTACTTC. Translating it yields CASSLAGGSYEQYF.

The CDR3 is CASSLKGTGPYNEQFF. Here the CDR3 DNA reads TGTGCCAGCAGCTTAAAAGGGACAGGACCCTACAATGAGCAGTTCTTC. V gene TRBV7-3 combines with J gene TRBJ2-1; 8 nucleotides line up with TRBD1. The trim removed 1 base at V and 2 bases at J, leaving 4 bases unmatched. The CDR3 runs 16 residues. The germline gives CDR1 SGHTA, CDR2 FQGTGA.

The CDR3 sequence is CASSALAGGYNEQFF. As DNA, the CDR3 is TGTGCCAGCAGCGCCCTAGCGGGAGGGTACAATGAGCAGTTCTTC. V is TRBV9 and J is TRBJ2-1; TRBD2 matches at 12 bases. Germline lookup yields CDR1 SGDLS and CDR2 YYNGEE. The CDR3 contains 15 residues. V was clipped by 3 bases and J by 4 bases; unmatched bases: 2.

V is TRBV19 and J is TRBJ2-1, with 9 nucleotides matching TRBD2. Germline trimming cut 1 base from V and 4 bases from J; bases unmatched to any gene: 2. The CDR3 is 15 amino acids. Germline V CDR1 and CDR2: LNHDA, SQIVND (reference sequence). CDR3 DNA sequence: TGTGCCAGTAGTATAGGGACTAGCGCTTACAATGAGCAGTTCTTC. Encoded protein: CASSIGTSAYNEQFF.

The V and J genes are TRBV5-6 and TRBJ2-3, with 9 nucleotides matching TRBD2. The germline CDR1 and CDR2 sequences are SGHDT and YYEEEE. After removal of 0 bases from V and 1 base from J, the junction contained 3 bases not matched to a gene. This CDR3 spans 16 amino acids. CDR3 in amino acids: CASSLVAGGRTDTQYF. The CDR3, as DNA: TGTGCCAGCAGCTTGGTGGCGGGGGGGCGCACAGATACGCAGTATTTT.

The chain is built from TRBV27 and TRBJ2-1; 11 bases align to TRBD2. V shed 3 bases and J 6 bases; nucleotides not matched to a gene: 4. This CDR3 region has 15 residues. CDR1 is MNHEY, CDR2 SMNVEV, per germline (reference sequence). In DNA, the CDR3 is TGTGCCAGCAGTTTCTTAGCGGGAGGGACCAATGAGCAGTTCTTC. This sequence encodes CASSFLAGGTNEQFF.

This clone appeared a single time. This sequence joins TRBV6-6 and TRBJ1-5, with 7 bases fitting TRBD1. V lost 2 bases to trimming and J lost 5 bases; unmatched junction nucleotides: 0. The CDR3 loop spans 13 amino acids. Looked up from germline, CDR1 is MNHNY and CDR2 is SVGAGI (reference sequence). As DNA, the CDR3 is TGTGCCAGCAGTTACGGGACAGATCAGCCCCAGCATTTT. As protein: CASSYGTDQPQHF.

The gene calls are TRBV27 and TRBJ2-5; a possible D gene is TRBD2 (6 bases). CDR3 size: 13 residues. Germline loops: CDR1 MNHEY, CDR2 SMNVEV (reference sequence). Trimming cost V 1 base and J 14 bases, with 17 bases left between them. Here the CDR3 DNA reads TGTGCCAGCAGTTTATATAAGCGGGCGTCCCGCTACTTC. It is translated as CASSLYKRASRYF.

This chain's CDR3 is CAISERGATSEQYF. In nucleotides, the CDR3 is TGTGCCATCAGTGAGCGGGGGGCAACCTCCGAGCAGTACTTC. The chain employs TRBV10-3 and TRBJ2-7, with D maybe TRBD2 (7 bases). Looked up from germline, CDR1 is ENHRY and CDR2 is SYGVKD. The CDR3 runs to 14 residues. V was shortened by 2 bases and J by 6 bases, with 14 bases between the two germline ends.

The chain combines TRBV5-6 with TRBJ1-4; tentative D call: TRBD1 (6 bases). Germline values: CDR1 SGHDT, CDR2 YYEEEE. CDR3 length: 14 amino acids. The V gene lost 4 bases and the J gene lost 3 bases, with 10 bases spanning the gap. The CDR3: CASSMWGPNEKLFF. The DNA for the CDR3 is TGTGCCAGCAGCATGTGGGGGCCTAATGAAAAACTGTTTTTT.